These 11 T cell receptor beta chains were sequenced from one sample in a study of blood T cell repertoires in COVID-19. Data came from immunoSEQ multiplex PCR; TCRdb stores just in-frame clones and leaves some out. Of over 60,000 clones in the sample, roughly 89% are singletons; the top ten hold approximately 9%. Specimen: peripheral blood. Source of these receptors: a man older than 75 with acute or convalescent COVID-19.

This clone has more than one count but fewer than ten. This chain links TRBV7-9 with TRBJ1-6; 8 bases line up with TRBD1. Germline CDR1 SEHNR, CDR2 FQNEAQ (reference sequence). Unmatched junction bases numbered 6, after V lost 4 bases and J lost 7 bases. This CDR3 has 15 residues. The CDR3 sequence: CASSWGGQDNSPLHF. CDR3 DNA: TGTGCCAGCAGCTGGGGGGGACAGGACAATTCACCCCTCCACTTT.

V gene TRBV24-1 combines with J gene TRBJ2-2; 8 bases are a match to TRBD1. CDR1 is KGHDR and CDR2 is SFDVKD in the germline V gene. J was trimmed by 4 bases and V by 6 bases; bases with no gene match: 3. CDR3 length: 14 residues. CDR3 in DNA: TGTGCCACCAGTAGACAGGGGATCACCGGGGAGCTGTTTTTT. This gives the protein CATSRQGITGELFF.

V is TRBV12-5 and J is TRBJ2-6; D remains unclear. The CDR3 length is 13 residues. The germline V and J ends were trimmed by 5 bases and 1 base, with 3 bases remaining between them. Germline CDR1 reads LGHNT; CDR2 reads FRNRAP. CDR3 DNA sequence: TGTGCTAGTGGTCTTTCTGGGGCCAACGTCCTGACTTTC. Amino acids: CASGLSGANVLTF.

About this clone itself: This CDR3 is also generated by other DNA sequences in the sample. The chain has TRBV30 and TRBJ1-5, with 7 bases fitting TRBD1. CDR1 is GTSNPN, CDR2 SVGIG, per germline (reference sequence). Trimming at V came to 1 base and at J to 3 bases, leaving 3 bases not matched to a gene. The CDR3 length is 14 residues. CDR3 bases: TGTGCCTGGAGTGGGACAGGTATCAATCAGCCCCAGCATTTT. Translating gives CAWSGTGINQPQHF.

The chain carries TRBV4-1 and TRBJ2-2; D possibly corresponds to TRBD1 (5 bases). Germline-derived CDR1 and CDR2 are MGHRA and YSYEKL. This CDR3 contains 14 residues. Trimming left V 5 bases short and J 3 bases short, with 10 bases between. Here the CDR3 reads CASSFIGDTGELFF. DNA for the CDR3: TGCGCCAGCAGCTTTATAGGGGACACCGGGGAGCTGTTTTTT.

The V and J genes are TRBV6-1 and TRBJ1-6, with 7 bases matching TRBD1. The V gene's germline CDR1 is MNHNS and CDR2 SASEGT. The CDR3 consists of 15 residues. V was pared by 1 base and J by 7 bases, with 4 bases of the junction left unmatched. The CDR3 bases are TGTGCCAGCAGTGAAGAGACAGGGCGGAATTCACCCCTCCACTTT. Amino acid sequence: CASSEETGRNSPLHF.

The chain has TRBV9 and TRBJ1-2; 7 bases agree with TRBD1. Unmatched junction bases numbered 4, after V lost 4 bases and J lost 1 base. The CDR3 has 14 residues. CDR1 SGDLS and CDR2 YYNGEE come from the germline V gene. The chain's CDR3 is CASSPTGLNYGYTF. DNA for the CDR3: TGTGCCAGCAGCCCGACAGGGCTTAACTATGGCTACACCTTC.

The chain recombines TRBV5-1 with TRBJ1-2; 12 bases are a match to TRBD1. The CDR3 covers 18 residues. Germline CDR1 reads SGHRS; CDR2 reads YFSETQ. With V trimmed by 2 bases and J by 4 bases, 12 bases remained unmatched. This CDR3 is CASSLTGTGGSEGYGYTF. The CDR3 DNA is TGCGCCAGCAGCTTAACCGGGACAGGGGGCTCCGAGGGCTATGGCTACACCTTC.

This clone was detected a few times. The chain links TRBV3-1 (or the pseudogene TRBV3-2) to TRBJ2-5, with D perhaps matching TRBD2 (5 bases). Trimming pared 8 bases from V and 1 base from J, leaving 11 bases between. Germline CDR1 and CDR2: LGHDT and YNNKEL (reference sequence). The CDR3 runs 13 residues. The CDR3 nucleotides read TGTGCCAGCGGCGCGGGTGCCCAAGAGACCCAGTACTTC. This sequence encodes CASGAGAQETQYF.

CDR3: CAIRWSPSDTIYF. In DNA, the CDR3 is TGTGCCATCCGGTGGAGCCCGTCGGACACCATATATTTT. The chain uses TRBV12-3 or TRBV12-4 and TRBJ1-3; D is uncertain. This CDR3 is built from 13 residues. V lost 10 bases and J 8 bases, leaving 18 bases between the germline ends.

The J gene is TRBJ2-2, the V gene TRBV5-5, with D perhaps matching TRBD1 (6 bases). Germline V gives CDR1 SGHKS, CDR2 YYEKEE (reference sequence). Trimming cost V 2 bases and J 3 bases, with 11 bases left between them. The CDR3 is 15 residues long. The CDR3, as DNA: TGTGCCAGCAGCTTCAGGGGCGATTACACCGGGGAGCTGTTTTTT. Protein sequence: CASSFRGDYTGELFF.